These 9 T cell receptor beta chains were all obtained from the same sample, sequenced in a study of T cell responses to AZD1222 COVID-19 vaccine. Repertoires were generated with immunoSEQ multiplex PCR, while TCRdb's copy carries only in-frame clones and drops some. Of 150,000 to 200,000 clones listed, about 93% are singletons. The sample consisted of peripheral blood, taken on day 0 of AZD1222 vaccination. All receptors derive from an adult in good health.

The chain combines TRBV19 with TRBJ1-2, with 9 bases matching TRBD1. With V trimmed by 6 bases and J by 6 bases, 11 bases remained unmatched. Germline V CDR1 and CDR2: LNHDA, SQIVND (reference sequence). This CDR3 has 15 amino acids. This CDR3 is CASSLVGQGSDGYTF. The CDR3 bases are TGTGCCAGTAGCCTGGTGGGACAGGGATCCGATGGCTACACCTTC.

The genes are TRBV15 and TRBJ2-5; D unclear. The V and J ends lost 8 bases and 2 bases respectively, with 9 bases between them. The CDR3 contains 12 residues. Germline assignment: CDR1 LNHNV and CDR2 YYDKDF (reference sequence). The CDR3 sequence: CATANPQETQYF. The CDR3 DNA follows: TGTGCCACCGCTAACCCACAAGAGACCCAGTACTTC.

The rearrangement joins TRBV6-5 to TRBJ2-7, with a weak D call TRBD2 (6 bases). Per germline, CDR1 MNHEY and CDR2 SVGAGI. The CDR3 totals 14 residues. V shed 2 bases and J shed 3 bases, with 11 bases lying between them. Here the CDR3 reads CASSYGDFDYEQYF. The CDR3 DNA reads as TGTGCCAGCAGTTACGGGGACTTTGACTACGAGCAGTACTTC.

This sequence joins TRBV5-1 and TRBJ2-7, with TRBD2 matching 7 bases. The CDR3 covers 15 residues. J lost 0 bases, V lost 2 bases, and 5 bases had no gene match. In germline, CDR1 is SGHRS, CDR2 YFSETQ. The CDR3 region has the DNA TGCGCCAGCAGCTTCTTCGGGGGGAGCTCCTACGAGCAGTACTTC. Translation gives CASSFFGGSSYEQYF.

The chain employs TRBV10-3 and TRBJ1-1; possibly TRBD1 for D (6 bases). Germline V gene sequence: CDR1 ENHRY, CDR2 SYGVKD. Trimming pared 10 bases from V and 7 bases from J, leaving 31 bases between. CDR3 length: 17 residues. CDR3 region: CASISGITIFGTNEAFF. The CDR3 nucleotides read TGTGCCAGTATCAGTGGGATCACAATTTTCGGGACAAATGAAGCTTTCTTT.

CDR3 DNA: TGTGCCAGCAGCTTCTGGGCGGGGAGCTCCTACGAGCAGTACTTC. Encoded protein: CASSFWAGSSYEQYF. The V gene is TRBV11-2, the J gene TRBJ2-7; TRBD2 is a possible D gene (6 bases). There are 15 residues in the CDR3. The germline V gene encodes CDR1 SGHAT and CDR2 FQNNGV. Trimming pared 3 bases from V and 0 bases from J, leaving 12 bases between.

V is TRBV6-5 and J is TRBJ2-2; D is unresolved. The length of the CDR3 is 11 residues. CDR1 MNHEY and CDR2 SVGAGI come from the germline V gene. Trimming stripped 6 bases from V and 4 bases from J, with 3 bases between. The chain's CDR3 is CASSRTGELFF. In nucleotides, the CDR3 is TGTGCCAGCAGCCGCACCGGGGAGCTGTTTTTT.

V and J are TRBV2 and TRBJ1-1, with D possibly matching TRBD1 (5 bases). CDR1 and CDR2 (germline): SNHLY, FYNNEI. The CDR3 contains 15 residues. V lost 3 bases to trimming and J lost 6 bases, with 17 bases between them. The CDR3 spells CASSEVAGRIAEAFF. The CDR3 DNA sequence: TGTGCCAGCAGTGAGGTCGCAGGGAGGATCGCTGAAGCTTTCTTT.

The genes are TRBV19 and TRBJ2-3, with D uncertain. The germline V gene has CDR1 LNHDA and CDR2 SQIVND (reference sequence). Trimming took 5 bases from V and 2 from J, leaving 17 bases between them. The CDR3 is made up of 16 amino acids. CDR3 DNA sequence: TGTGCCAGTAGTCGCAATGAACGGACGAACACAGATACGCAGTATTTT. Translated: CASSRNERTNTDTQYF.